This T cell receptor (beta chain) is drawn from a study of CD4 and CD8 cells across lung adenocarcinoma regions. V was clipped by 3 bases and J by 4 bases, with 13 bases between them. The germline gives CDR1 MNHEY, CDR2 SMNVEV (reference sequence). The CDR3 contains 15 residues. TCRdb re-called the PCR reads with MiXCR, one entry per CDR3 protein. The data hold roughly 20,000 distinct CDR3 sequences, with 50% to 55% observed a single time. The table lists this clonotype with a few counts. Sequencing used CD8+ T cells from the center of a lung tumor. The receptor's source is a female donor with lung adenocarcinoma. The CD4 and CD8 labels of this study may be unreliable. The chain employs TRBV27 and TRBJ1-5; D perhaps matches TRBD1 (5 bases). The CDR3 sequence: CASSFAGAGNQPQHF. The CDR3 coding sequence is TGTGCCAGCAGTTTTGCCGGGGCGGGGAATCAGCCCCAGCATTTT.